A single sample is the source of the 19 T cell receptor beta chains below, sequenced in a study of identifying expanded T cells in peripheral blood. TCRdb's table, derived via immunoSEQ multiplex PCR, lists solely in-frame clones and lacks some. The sample yields 95,000 to 150,000 clones, around four fifths seen once. The sequencing sample was made of blood. The receptors here all came from a person between 18 and 75 years old in good health.

The chain uses TRBV7-2 and TRBJ2-1; D possibly matches TRBD1 or TRBD2 (5 bases each). This CDR3 is built from 14 residues. Deletions cut 0 bases from V and 7 bases from J, with 10 bases between. Germline CDR1 SGHTA, CDR2 FQGNSA. CDR3 loop: CASSLARRENEQFF. CDR3 DNA: TGTGCCAGCAGCTTAGCGCGCAGGGAGAATGAGCAGTTCTTC.

This clone occurred once. V gene TRBV6-6 combines with J gene TRBJ2-7, with D unresolved. The V and J ends lost 3 bases and 6 bases respectively, with 9 bases between them. Germline CDR1 is MNHNY and CDR2 is SVGAGI (reference sequence). The CDR3 spans 12 residues. CDR3 nucleotides: TGTGCCAGCAGTTATGGGCCTAGCGAGCAGTACTTC. It is translated as CASSYGPSEQYF.

This chain joins TRBV25-1 and TRBJ2-2, with D perhaps assigned TRBD1 or TRBD2 (5 bases each). V shed 1 base and J shed 1 base, with 13 bases lying between them. This CDR3 is 17 amino acids long. Germline CDR1 MGHDK, CDR2 SYGVNS. DNA for the CDR3: TGTGCCAGCAGTGAATTAGGGGACCTGGGGAACACCGGGGAGCTGTTTTTT. Protein sequence: CASSELGDLGNTGELFF.

Worth noting for this clone: A junction end diverges from the germline sequence, so it may reflect a read error. The chain combines TRBV5-3 with TRBJ1-1, with D possibly TRBD1 on 5 matching bases. TRBV5-3 qualifies as an ORF whose function is uncertain. The CDR3 contains 15 residues. CDR3 DNA: TGTGCCAGCAGCTTGGAGGGGCGCATGAACACTGAAGCTTTCTTT. Amino acid sequence: CASSLEGRMNTEAFF.

The chain carries TRBV30 and TRBJ2-5, with D maybe TRBD2 (5 bases). Per the germline V gene, CDR1 is GTSNPN and CDR2 is SVGIG (reference sequence). V lost 8 bases and J 0 bases, leaving 10 bases between the germline ends. CDR3 size: 12 residues. The CDR3 nucleotides are TGTGCCCGATGGACTGACCAAGAGACCCAGTACTTC. Its translation: CARWTDQETQYF.

The chain combines TRBV4-3 with TRBJ1-4; D might be TRBD1 (5 bases). V was pared by 0 bases and J by 5 bases, with 13 bases between. This CDR3 has 16 amino acids. Per germline, CDR1 LGHNA and CDR2 YSLEER. The CDR3 DNA reads as TGCGCCAGCAGCCAAGAAGGGCTCGGGGGGAATGAAAAACTGTTTTTT. Protein: CASSQEGLGGNEKLFF.

The rearrangement uses TRBV7-2 and TRBJ2-7; TRBD2 is a possible D gene (5 bases). CDR1 and CDR2 (germline): SGHTA, FQGNSA. The CDR3 extends over 19 amino acids. V was clipped by 5 bases and J by 0 bases, with 26 bases between them. CDR3: CASSPTGPGYSRSSYEQYF. For the CDR3, the DNA is TGTGCCAGCAGCCCGACGGGCCCGGGGTACTCCCGCAGCTCCTACGAGCAGTACTTC. Supplemented by reference TRBV7-2 and TRBJ2-7, the full variable domain reads GAGVSQSPSNKVTEKGKDVELRCDPISGHTALYWYRQSLGQGLEFLIYFQGNSAPDKSGLPSDRFSAERTGGSVSTLTIQRTQQEDSAVYLCASSPTGPGYSRSSYEQYFGPGTRLTVT.

This clone appeared a single time. J is TRBJ1-5 and V is TRBV7-2, with a tentative D call TRBD1 (6 bases). Germline CDR1 and CDR2: SGHTA and FQGNSA. CDR3 length: 15 amino acids. The ends were cut back, 4 bases at V and 6 bases at J, with 16 bases in the middle. As DNA, the CDR3 is TGTGCCAGCAGCTGGAAAGGGGGGGATTTTCAGCCCCAGCATTTT. It translates to CASSWKGGDFQPQHF.

The chain has TRBV7-5 and TRBJ1-2; TRBD1 was called by the table and not checked on the DNA. TRBV7-5 is a known pseudogene. This CDR3 spans 14 amino acids. CDR3 coding DNA: TGTGCCAGAAGCCTCGGGCAGGGCCTCGGGGGCTACACCTTC. Its protein is CARSLGQGLGGYTF.

This chain links TRBV4-3 with TRBJ1-2, with a weak D call TRBD1 (5 bases). The CDR3 length is 17 residues. Germline V gives CDR1 LGHNA, CDR2 YSLEER. Trimming took off 0 bases at V and 7 bases at J, with 21 bases between the two ends. As DNA, the CDR3 is TGCGCCAGCAGCCAAGATTTTTGGAGACAGTCCTTCTCTGGCTACACCTTC. It yields the protein CASSQDFWRQSFSGYTF.

The rearrangement uses TRBV6-1 and TRBJ2-3; either TRBD1 or TRBD2 may supply D (7 bases each). The V and J ends lost 10 bases and 6 bases respectively, with 17 bases between them. This CDR3 is 13 amino acids long. Germline CDR1 reads MNHNS; CDR2 reads SASEGT. CDR3 residues: CATRGAGADTQYF. The CDR3 DNA sequence: TGTGCCACCAGGGGGGCGGGGGCGGATACGCAGTATTTT.

The chain recombines TRBV5-4 with TRBJ2-7; unclear D gene. CDR1 SGHNT and CDR2 YYREEE come from the germline V gene (reference sequence). V was shortened by 0 bases and J by 6 bases, with 4 bases between the two germline ends. The CDR3 runs to 11 residues. The CDR3 sequence is CASSLGGEQYF. The CDR3 DNA reads TGTGCCAGCAGCTTGGGAGGCGAGCAGTACTTC. The whole variable domain, filled in from reference TRBV5-4 and TRBJ2-7, reads ETGVTQSPTHLIKTRGQQVTLRCSSQSGHNTVSWYQQALGQGPQFIFQYYREEENGRGNFPPRFSGLQFPNYSSELNVNALELDDSALYLCASSLGGEQYFGPGTRLTVT.

The genes are TRBV2 and TRBJ2-3; 7 bases line up with TRBD1. The CDR3 is made up of 15 amino acids. V gave up 4 bases and J gave up 4 bases; unmatched junction bases: 8. Germline V lookup: CDR1 SNHLY, CDR2 FYNNEI. CDR3 amino acids: CASSAFKGGPDTQYF. CDR3 DNA sequence: TGTGCCAGCAGTGCTTTTAAAGGGGGCCCAGATACGCAGTATTTT.

The chain links TRBV19 to TRBJ2-7; D uncertain. V was shortened by 1 base and J by 3 bases, with 13 bases between the two germline ends. The CDR3 is made up of 15 amino acids. Germline V gene data show CDR1 as LNHDA and CDR2 as SQIVND (reference sequence). The CDR3 protein is CASSIGLGSIYEQYF. For the CDR3, the DNA is TGTGCCAGTAGTATAGGCCTCGGCAGCATCTACGAGCAGTACTTC.

This clone was counted a single time. V is TRBV4-3 and J is TRBJ1-6; the match to TRBD1 covers 10 bases. The CDR3 length is 14 residues. Trimming removed 4 bases from V and 10 bases from J; junction bases left unmatched: 4. CDR1 is LGHNA and CDR2 is YSLEER in the germline V gene. Here the CDR3 reads CASSPGQGGSPLHF. The CDR3 DNA reads TGCGCCAGCAGCCCCGGACAGGGGGGCTCACCCCTCCACTTT.

This clone was observed a single time. The J gene is TRBJ1-5, the V gene TRBV7-2, with TRBD1 matching over 7 bases. The germline CDR1 and CDR2 sequences are SGHTA and FQGNSA. This CDR3 is 15 amino acids long. Trimming cost V 4 bases and J 6 bases; bases outside gene matches: 9. The CDR3 region is CASSWGTEFRQPQHF. CDR3 coding DNA: TGTGCCAGCAGCTGGGGGACAGAATTCCGTCAGCCCCAGCATTTT.

Written as DNA, the CDR3 is TGTGCCAGCAGCCGTGCGAGGGGTTTAACCTACGAGCAGTACTTC. Its protein is CASSRARGLTYEQYF. The chain couples TRBV6-5 to TRBJ2-7; D may match TRBD1 or TRBD2 (5 bases each). Per the germline V gene, CDR1 is MNHEY and CDR2 is SVGAGI. This CDR3 region has 15 residues. Trimming took 6 bases from V and 2 from J, leaving 17 bases between them.

The rearrangement links TRBV6-1 to TRBJ2-7, with unresolved D. This CDR3 is 13 amino acids long. Trimming shortened V by 0 bases and J by 5 bases, and 8 bases separated the two germline ends. Germline V gene sequence: CDR1 MNHNS, CDR2 SASEGT. The CDR3 reads CASSEANHNEQYF. CDR3 DNA: TGTGCCAGCAGTGAAGCGAATCATAACGAGCAGTACTTC.

The CDR3 nucleotides are TGTGCCAGTATACGGACGGCCGGCACAGATACGCAGTATTTT. It translates to CASIRTAGTDTQYF. The V call is TRBV6-6, the J call TRBJ2-3; the D is unclear. The CDR3 covers 14 residues. CDR1 is MNHNY and CDR2 is SVGAGI in the germline V gene (reference sequence). V was pared by 9 bases and J by 1 base, with 14 bases between.